A selection of T cell receptor beta chains follows, all from one sample in a study of blood T cells in healthy people across ages. TCRdb called the 5' RACE reads again in MiXCR, with one record for every CDR3 protein. Here the sample spans about 970,000 distinct CDR3 sequences, roughly 47% being singletons. Input material: blood. These receptors originate from an older woman in good health. Each CDR3 is given with its conserved first and last residue. Each record gives: clone size, V gene, CDR3 protein. Clone size is not always given. Where it is, it says once, few, many or a class for expanded clones.

clone size: -; V gene: TRBV20-1; CDR3 protein: CSASQQTGFDEQFF
clone size: -; V gene: TRBV4-2; CDR3 protein: CASSQDLDRGLRESSPLHF
clone size: -; V gene: TRBV29-1; CDR3 protein: CSAKGGLTDTQYF
clone size: -; V gene: TRBV20-1; CDR3 protein: CSARDLAGSEQFF
clone size: -; V gene: TRBV7-2; CDR3 protein: CASSLGPAGAIGTDTQYF
clone size: -; V gene: TRBV7-2; CDR3 protein: CASSPGPGTGELFF
clone size: -; V gene: TRBV6-6; CDR3 protein: CASSRAGGILQETQYF
clone size: -; V gene: TRBV6-4; CDR3 protein: CASSASDLSYNEQYF
clone size: -; V gene: TRBV5-1; CDR3 protein: CASKGQGISSHNEQFF
clone size: few; V gene: TRBV20-1; CDR3 protein: CSARLAGIETQYF
clone size: -; V gene: TRBV7-2; CDR3 protein: CASSLGLQSYNEQFF
clone size: few; V gene: TRBV7-8; CDR3 protein: CASSLPPLGPQHF
clone size: -; V gene: TRBV3-1; CDR3 protein: CASSPPGREDTQYF
clone size: few; V gene: TRBV25-1; CDR3 protein: CASSEGLAGADTQYF
clone size: -; V gene: TRBV5-1; CDR3 protein: CASSFSQGGGTGELFF
clone size: -; V gene: TRBV4-1; CDR3 protein: CVSSQVLILGQGVYEQYF
clone size: -; V gene: TRBV7-2; CDR3 protein: CASSSRKPGRQETQYF
clone size: -; V gene: TRBV6-4; CDR3 protein: CASNYRTSGGSSYEQYF
clone size: -; V gene: TRBV7-2; CDR3 protein: CASSSPGPWETQYF
clone size: -; V gene: TRBV29-1; CDR3 protein: CSVDWVGGGEYF
clone size: -; V gene: TRBV4-2; CDR3 protein: CASSQDGGLLTEQYF
clone size: -; V gene: TRBV27; CDR3 protein: CASSSSGWYKSDEQFF
clone size: once; V gene: TRBV7-8; CDR3 protein: CASSRFDRPTNEKLFF
clone size: -; V gene: TRBV5-1; CDR3 protein: CASSLVGGDETQYF
clone size: few; V gene: TRBV29-1; CDR3 protein: CSLRGAKETQYF
clone size: -; V gene: TRBV29-1; CDR3 protein: CSVAEGEAKLFF
clone size: -; V gene: TRBV4-2; CDR3 protein: CASSPRLASTYEQYF
clone size: once; V gene: TRBV5-1; CDR3 protein: CASSLARGLANQGHEQFF
clone size: once; V gene: TRBV28; CDR3 protein: CASSLLSNQNTGELFF
clone size: -; V gene: TRBV11-2; CDR3 protein: CASSPLDLKVLAKNIQYF
clone size: -; V gene: TRBV6-1; CDR3 protein: CASSERLSSYNEQFF
clone size: -; V gene: TRBV9; CDR3 protein: CASSVADGGTSGLISGANVLTF
clone size: once; V gene: TRBV7-8; CDR3 protein: CASSSGYHDSTQYF
clone size: few; V gene: TRBV20-1; CDR3 protein: CSASPFGGGQPQHF
clone size: -; V gene: TRBV10-3; CDR3 protein: CAISGALGRLNTEAFF
clone size: few; V gene: TRBV29-1; CDR3 protein: CSVEDTSGDDNEQFF
clone size: few; V gene: TRBV30; CDR3 protein: CAWSVPGLAGGEGQYF